Listed here are 21 T cell receptor beta chains from one sample, sequenced in a study of siplizumab effects on memory and regulatory T cells. Generated by immunoSEQ multiplex PCR, the TCRdb table keeps only in-frame clones and is missing some. The table includes roughly 97,000 clones, over 90% detected once. Sequenced sample: Tregs sorted from blood. Source of these receptors: a human donor in good health.

The rearrangement links TRBV19 to TRBJ1-1; the match to TRBD1 covers 8 bases. Looked up from germline, CDR1 is LNHDA and CDR2 is SQIVND (reference sequence). This CDR3 spans 17 amino acids. The V and J ends lost 7 bases and 6 bases, in that order; junction bases with no gene match: 19. The CDR3 DNA reads TGTGCCAGTACCCAACCCCGAGGACAGGGAGGAGGCGCTGAAGCTTTCTTT. This translates into CASTQPRGQGGGAEAFF.

The chain couples TRBV5-1 to TRBJ1-2; D unresolved. V lost 4 bases and J 5 bases, leaving 12 bases between the germline ends. The CDR3 is 13 amino acids. Germline CDR1 SGHRS, CDR2 YFSETQ. The DNA of the CDR3 is TGCGCCAGCAGCCCGGGGTCTGAATATGGCTACACCTTC. This encodes CASSPGSEYGYTF.

This chain links TRBV27 with TRBJ2-7; 9 bases agree with TRBD2. Germline V CDR1 and CDR2: MNHEY, SMNVEV (reference sequence). Trimming at V came to 6 bases and at J to 3 bases, leaving 3 bases not matched to a gene. The CDR3 contains 13 residues. The CDR3 bases are TGTGCCAGCAGGATTAGCGGGAGCTACGAGCAGTACTTC. Protein: CASRISGSYEQYF.

This clone was counted a single time. This sequence joins TRBV7-8 and TRBJ2-7; 7 bases are a match to TRBD1. This CDR3 region has 16 residues. With 5 bases clipped from V and 5 bases from J, the junction kept 15 bases outside the gene matches. The germline V gene has CDR1 SGHVS and CDR2 FQNEAQ. CDR3 in amino acids: CASSQRGQALTDEQYF. The DNA for the CDR3 is TGTGCCAGCAGCCAAAGGGGGCAGGCGCTTACGGACGAGCAGTACTTC.

The genes are TRBV7-2 and TRBJ1-4; unclear D gene. The CDR3 has 14 residues. V dropped 3 bases and J dropped 8 bases, with 13 bases sitting between them. The V gene's germline CDR1 is SGHTA and CDR2 FQGNSA. The CDR3 is CASSFARVREKLFF. The CDR3 region has the DNA TGTGCCAGCAGCTTCGCGAGAGTTCGGGAAAAACTGTTTTTT. Supplemented by reference TRBV7-2 and TRBJ1-4, the full variable domain reads GAGVSQSPSNKVTEKGKDVELRCDPISGHTALYWYRQSLGQGLEFLIYFQGNSAPDKSGLPSDRFSAERTGGSVSTLTIQRTQQEDSAVYLCASSFARVREKLFFGSGTQLSVL.

The rearrangement joins TRBV18 to TRBJ1-2; D is unresolved. Germline loops: CDR1 KGHSH, CDR2 LQKENI. The CDR3 has 13 amino acids. Trimming pared 3 bases from V and 2 bases from J, leaving 7 bases between. The CDR3 DNA is TGTGCCAGCTCACCTGGGGAGAACTATGGCTACACCTTC. Protein sequence: CASSPGENYGYTF.

This chain connects TRBV5-1 to TRBJ2-3; 12 bases are a match to TRBD2. The CDR3 is 15 amino acids. The germline V gene encodes CDR1 SGHRS and CDR2 YFSETQ. The V segment lost 4 bases and the J segment 4 bases; nucleotides outside the gene matches: 4. The CDR3 is CASSLASGGADTQYF. CDR3 DNA sequence: TGCGCCAGCAGCCTGGCTAGCGGGGGGGCAGATACGCAGTATTTT.

The chain couples TRBV9 to TRBJ2-3; 11 positions agree with TRBD2. Losses at the gene ends were 2 bases for V and 6 bases for J; bases not matched to a gene: 5. The V gene's germline CDR1 is SGDLS and CDR2 YYNGEE. The CDR3 spans 15 residues. This CDR3 is CASSVSGRALDTQYF. The CDR3 DNA reads TGTGCCAGCAGCGTTAGCGGGAGGGCCTTGGATACGCAGTATTTT.

The chain links TRBV6-1 to TRBJ1-2; D gene uncertain. V lost 1 base, J lost 2 bases, and 8 bases lay in between. Germline V gene lookup returns CDR1 MNHNS and CDR2 SASEGT. The CDR3 consists of 14 residues. CDR3 in DNA: TGTGCCAGCAGTGAAGATTGGGGAAACTATGGCTACACCTTC. Protein sequence: CASSEDWGNYGYTF.

The genes are TRBV10-3 and TRBJ1-2; D is unresolved. Trimming took 4 bases from V and 6 from J, leaving 9 bases between them. The germline V gene encodes CDR1 ENHRY and CDR2 SYGVKD. The CDR3 is 12 residues long. CDR3 sequence: CAISVDGDGYTF. In nucleotides, the CDR3 is TGTGCCATCAGTGTTGACGGAGATGGCTACACCTTC.

The chain couples TRBV7-8 to TRBJ2-7; no definite D call. V lost 3 bases and J lost 0, with 12 bases in between. The CDR3 totals 15 residues. Germline V lookup: CDR1 SGHVS, CDR2 FQNEAQ. Here the CDR3 reads CASSFPTGISYEQYF. CDR3 DNA: TGTGCCAGCAGCTTCCCGACCGGCATCTCCTACGAGCAGTACTTC.

V is TRBV4-2 and J is TRBJ1-1; D is unresolved. Germline CDR1 and CDR2: LGHNA and YNFKEQ. V lost 5 bases and J 6 bases, leaving 10 bases between the germline ends. The CDR3 has 12 amino acids. The CDR3 loop is CASSLMGAEAFF. The CDR3 DNA reads as TGTGCCAGCAGCTTGATGGGCGCTGAAGCTTTCTTT.

A remark on this clone: The sample carries other DNA sequences with the same CDR3. The rearrangement uses TRBV27 and TRBJ2-7; a possible D gene is TRBD2 (5 bases). The germline V gene has CDR1 MNHEY and CDR2 SMNVEV (reference sequence). V was pared by 4 bases and J by 2 bases, with 12 bases between. CDR3 length: 14 residues. CDR3 region: CASSSLTGTYEQYF. The CDR3 bases are TGTGCCAGCAGTTCCTTGACCGGGACCTACGAGCAGTACTTC.

The chain employs TRBV5-1 and TRBJ2-7; 10 bases align to TRBD2. Germline lookup yields CDR1 SGHRS and CDR2 YFSETQ. The CDR3 has 16 amino acids. Unmatched junction bases numbered 9, after V lost 3 bases and J lost 3 bases. CDR3: CASSWVTSGVVYEQYF. CDR3 in DNA: TGCGCCAGCAGCTGGGTAACTAGCGGGGTGGTCTACGAGCAGTACTTC.

The V gene is TRBV30, the J gene TRBJ1-4; no clear D. The germline V and J ends were trimmed by 0 bases and 7 bases, with 3 bases remaining between them. Germline-derived CDR1 and CDR2 are GTSNPN and SVGIG (reference sequence). The CDR3 runs to 11 residues. The CDR3 DNA is TGTGCCTGGAGTGTAGTTGAAAAACTGTTTTTT. This codes for CAWSVVEKLFF.

The rearrangement uses TRBV6-1 and TRBJ1-2; 8 bases match TRBD1. With 2 bases clipped from V and 4 bases from J, the junction kept 12 bases outside the gene matches. Germline CDR1 is MNHNS and CDR2 is SASEGT. The CDR3 loop spans 17 amino acids. CDR3 nucleotides: TGTGCCAGCAGTGAATACCGGTACGGGACAGGCGGCTATGGCTACACCTTC. Translation: CASSEYRYGTGGYGYTF.

CDR3 sequence reads: CASSQTGGSYGYTF. The CDR3 region has the DNA TGTGCCAGCAGCCAAACGGGGGGGAGCTATGGCTACACCTTC. The chain recombines TRBV14 with TRBJ1-2; perhaps TRBD1 as D (5 bases). Trimming shortened V by 2 bases and J by 4 bases, and 11 bases separated the two germline ends. Germline-derived CDR1 and CDR2 are SGHDN and FVKESK. The CDR3 is 14 residues long.

The J gene is TRBJ1-3, the V gene TRBV6-1; D gene ambiguous. The V gene's germline CDR1 is MNHNS and CDR2 SASEGT. This CDR3 comprises 12 residues. V was shortened by 5 bases and J by 0 bases, with 2 bases between the two germline ends. CDR3 in amino acids: CASSISGNTIYF. The CDR3 coding sequence is TGTGCCAGCAGTATCTCTGGAAACACCATATATTTT.

V is TRBV5-1 and J is TRBJ2-2, with D perhaps matching TRBD2 (5 bases). Trimming took 4 bases from V and 5 from J, leaving 9 bases between them. The CDR3 has 13 residues. Germline loops: CDR1 SGHRS, CDR2 YFSETQ. The CDR3 is CASSGRRTGELFF. The CDR3 DNA reads TGCGCCAGCAGCGGGAGACGGACCGGGGAGCTGTTTTTT.

This chain uses TRBV4-1 with TRBJ1-2; no reliable D call. V shed 6 bases and J shed 5 bases, with 13 bases lying between them. This CDR3 has 13 amino acids. The germline CDR1 and CDR2 sequences are MGHRA and YSYEKL. The CDR3 loop reads CASSTPDMYGYTF. The CDR3 DNA reads TGCGCCAGCAGTACTCCTGACATGTATGGCTACACCTTC.

This chain uses TRBV9 with TRBJ1-2; TRBD1 agrees at 9 bases. V shed 0 bases, J shed 8 bases, and the junction held 5 bases outside the gene matches. The CDR3 runs 14 residues. The germline V gene has CDR1 SGDLS and CDR2 YYNGEE. The CDR3 DNA sequence: TGTGCCAGCAGCGTAGGGAGGGACAGGGAAGGCTACACCTTC. It specifies CASSVGRDREGYTF.